The present T cell receptor (beta chain) was sequenced within a study of patients and donors after allogeneic stem cell transplantation. TCRdb reprocessed the RT-PCR reads with MiXCR, giving one entry per CDR3 protein. This table holds around 150,000 distinct CDR3 sequences, 30% found once. This clonotype was recorded many times. CDR1 is LGHNA and CDR2 is YNFKEQ in the germline V gene. V gave up 0 bases and J gave up 4 bases, with 12 bases separating them. There are 15 residues in the CDR3. Material: blood, either unsorted or a sorted T cell fraction (not recorded which). This TCR derives from a human donor who was either an allogeneic HSCT recipient or a stem cell or donor lymphocyte infusion donor (not recorded which). It is not recorded whose cells these are; they may come from a transplant donor. This chain joins TRBV4-2 and TRBJ1-2; D is ambiguous. CDR3 sequence: CASSQDLLGSYGYTF. The CDR3 coding sequence is TGTGCCAGCAGCCAAGATTTACTGGGTTCCTATGGCTACACCTTC.